This T cell receptor beta chain came from a study of CD8 T cells in Susac syndrome. The CDR3 runs to 15 residues. The germline CDR1 and CDR2 sequences are MNHEY and SVGAGI. V was shortened by 1 base and J by 2 bases, with 11 bases between the two germline ends. The authors reverse transcribed roughly 0.5 to 1 ug RNA with random hexamers. In TCRdb, the immunoSEQ multiplex PCR reads were re-called with MiXCR into one record per CDR3 protein. Of 75,000 to 95,000 distinct CDR3 sequences in the sample, about 96% were seen once. This TCR was sampled from a human donor with Susac syndrome. Sequencing used CD8+ T cells from PBMCs. The genes are TRBV6-5 and TRBJ1-1; D call uncertain. DNA of the CDR3: TGTGCCAGCAGTTACTTGGGGAGACTAAACACTGAAGCTTTCTTT. This encodes CASSYLGRLNTEAFF.